This TCR beta chain was captured in a study of blood T cell repertoires in COVID-19. Study information: Nucleic acid was either cDNA or gDNA, and it came from T cells, B-cell-depleted T cells, or PBMCs.

The CDR3 length is 16 residues. Germline CDR1 reads LGHNA; CDR2 reads YNFKEQ. The V and J ends lost 0 bases and 0 bases respectively, with 9 bases between them. Original analysis: Reference gene primers were amplified, and this amplification served to estimate nucleated cell counts. The table came from immunoSEQ multiplex PCR; TCRdb's copy has only in-frame clones and leaves some out. That table furnishes V, J and clone size, whereas the DNA furnished D and trimming. The table includes approximately 90,000 clones, approximately 86% detected once. The chain employs TRBV4-2 and TRBJ2-1; possible D gene TRBD2, 6 bases. What was sequenced was peripheral blood. The TCR was taken from a man older than 75 with active or convalescent COVID-19. CDR3 nucleotides: TGTGCCAGCAGCCAAGATCTCGGGAGCTCCTACAATGAGCAGTTCTTC. Its protein product is CASSQDLGSSYNEQFF.